This T cell receptor (beta chain) was sequenced for a study of blood T cell repertoires in COVID-19. Sequencing was performed with immunoSEQ multiplex PCR; in TCRdb, only in-frame clones are kept and a portion is missing. This repertoire shows 160,000 or so clones, about four fifths found once; its top ten account for around 7%. There are 13 residues in the CDR3. Germline V gene data show CDR1 as KGHSH and CDR2 as LQKENI. Trimming left V 8 bases short and J 7 bases short, with 14 bases between. The sequencing sample was made of peripheral blood. The clonotype originates from a man aged 65 to 85 with active or convalescent COVID-19. This chain connects TRBV18 to TRBJ1-4; no firm D call. CDR3 in DNA: TGTGCCAGCGCCCCCGGTGCGAGTGAAAAACTGTTTTTT. Translation: CASAPGASEKLFF.